These 7 T cell receptor beta chains were sequenced from one sample in a study of T cells in Graves' hyperthyroidism and ophthalmopathy. The CDR3 regions of TCR beta were amplified from RNA transcripts. The study used the HTBI primer set for a first-round RT-PCR of the TCR CDR3. TCRdb reanalysed the multiplex PCR reads using MiXCR and keeps one entry per CDR3 protein. The sample yields about 700,000 distinct CDR3 sequences, 14% seen once. Source material: blood. All receptors come from a woman aged 18-30 years with Graves' hyperthyroidism.

This clonotype was observed many times. The genes are TRBV7-2 and TRBJ1-2, with a weak D call TRBD1 (5 bases). The CDR3 is made up of 13 amino acids. Germline V gene lookup returns CDR1 SGHTA and CDR2 FQGNSA. V dropped 5 bases and J dropped 8 bases, with 15 bases sitting between them. CDR3 DNA sequence: TGTGCCAGCAGCCCACCGGGACGGAGAGGCTACACCTTC. Its protein is CASSPPGRRGYTF. Based on the CDR3 plus reference TRBV7-2 and TRBJ1-2, the full variable domain is GAGVSQSPSNKVTEKGKDVELRCDPISGHTALYWYRQSLGQGLEFLIYFQGNSAPDKSGLPSDRFSAERTGGSVSTLTIQRTQQEDSAVYLCASSPPGRRGYTFGSGTRLTVV.

This clonotype was counted many times. The J gene is TRBJ2-7, the V gene TRBV2; D is perhaps TRBD1 (6 bases). The CDR3 spans 14 residues. V lost 4 bases and J lost 5, with 15 bases in between. Germline CDR1 reads SNHLY; CDR2 reads FYNNEI. Here the CDR3 reads CASSAIQGRHEQYF. CDR3 bases: TGTGCCAGCAGTGCTATACAGGGAAGGCACGAGCAGTACTTC.

This clonotype was recorded at least ten times. The chain joins TRBV27 to TRBJ1-1; D is uncertain. The V and J ends lost 3 bases and 3 bases respectively, with 11 bases between them. This CDR3 spans 14 amino acids. CDR1 and CDR2 (germline): MNHEY, SMNVEV (reference sequence). The CDR3 spells CASSFTAQDTEAFF. CDR3 nucleotide sequence: TGTGCCAGCAGTTTTACCGCCCAGGACACTGAAGCTTTCTTT.

The sample holds many counts of this clonotype. V and J are TRBV6-1 and TRBJ2-7; 9 nucleotides align to TRBD1. Germline V gives CDR1 MNHNS, CDR2 SASEGT. V dropped 5 bases and J dropped 3; count of bases not matched to a gene: 5. This CDR3 comprises 14 residues. Here the CDR3 reads CASSLRDRVYEQYF. The DNA for the CDR3 is TGTGCCAGCAGTCTCCGGGACAGGGTCTACGAGCAGTACTTC.

In its sample, this clonotype was seen many times. This chain joins TRBV4-1 and TRBJ2-2; the D gene is possibly TRBD1 (5 bases). This CDR3 has 16 amino acids. The germline CDR1 and CDR2 sequences are MGHRA and YSYEKL. V gave up 7 bases and J gave up 0 bases, with 15 bases separating them. This chain's CDR3 is CASTISGPANTGELFF. CDR3 bases: TGCGCCAGCACAATATCAGGGCCAGCGAACACCGGGGAGCTGTTTTTT.

This clonotype was counted at least ten times. The V call is TRBV7-9, the J call TRBJ2-3, with 7 positions matching TRBD2. The CDR3 is 17 residues long. Unmatched junction bases numbered 8, after V lost 0 bases and J lost 2 bases. Germline-derived CDR1 and CDR2 are SEHNR and FQNEAQ (reference sequence). CDR3 in DNA: TGTGCCAGCAGCTTAGCTGAGGCTAGCGGACTCACAGATACGCAGTATTTT. The encoded protein is CASSLAEASGLTDTQYF. The variable domain in full, completed from reference TRBV7-9 and TRBJ2-3, reads DTGVSQNPRHKITKRGQNVTFRCDPISEHNRLYWYRQTLGQGPEFLTYFQNEAQLEKSRLLSDRFSAERPKGSFSTLEIQRTEQGDSAMYLCASSLAEASGLTDTQYFGPGTRLTVL.

This clonotype was picked up a small number of times. The V call is TRBV10-3, the J call TRBJ1-1; 8 bases map to TRBD1. This CDR3 is 13 amino acids long. Per the germline V gene, CDR1 is ENHRY and CDR2 is SYGVKD. Losses at the gene ends were 9 bases for V and 4 bases for J; bases not matched to a gene: 7. CDR3 DNA: TGTGCCATGACAGGGGACGAGGGCACTGAAGCTTTCTTT. Its translation is CAMTGDEGTEAFF.